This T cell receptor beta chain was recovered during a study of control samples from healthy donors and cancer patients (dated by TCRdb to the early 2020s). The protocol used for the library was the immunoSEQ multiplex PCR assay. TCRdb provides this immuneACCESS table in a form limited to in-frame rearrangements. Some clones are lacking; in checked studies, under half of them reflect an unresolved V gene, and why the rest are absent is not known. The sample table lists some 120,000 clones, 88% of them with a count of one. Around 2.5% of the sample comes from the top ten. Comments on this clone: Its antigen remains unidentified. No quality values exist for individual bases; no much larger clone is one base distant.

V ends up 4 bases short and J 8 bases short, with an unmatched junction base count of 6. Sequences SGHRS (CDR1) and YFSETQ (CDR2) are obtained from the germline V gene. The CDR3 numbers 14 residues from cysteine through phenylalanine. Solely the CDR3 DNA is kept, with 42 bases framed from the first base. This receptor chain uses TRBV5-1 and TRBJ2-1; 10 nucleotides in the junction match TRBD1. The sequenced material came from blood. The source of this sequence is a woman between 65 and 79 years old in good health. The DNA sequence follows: TGCGCCAGCAGCGGCGGACAGGGGGTCGATGAGCAGTTCTTC. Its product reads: CASSGGQGVDEQFF.